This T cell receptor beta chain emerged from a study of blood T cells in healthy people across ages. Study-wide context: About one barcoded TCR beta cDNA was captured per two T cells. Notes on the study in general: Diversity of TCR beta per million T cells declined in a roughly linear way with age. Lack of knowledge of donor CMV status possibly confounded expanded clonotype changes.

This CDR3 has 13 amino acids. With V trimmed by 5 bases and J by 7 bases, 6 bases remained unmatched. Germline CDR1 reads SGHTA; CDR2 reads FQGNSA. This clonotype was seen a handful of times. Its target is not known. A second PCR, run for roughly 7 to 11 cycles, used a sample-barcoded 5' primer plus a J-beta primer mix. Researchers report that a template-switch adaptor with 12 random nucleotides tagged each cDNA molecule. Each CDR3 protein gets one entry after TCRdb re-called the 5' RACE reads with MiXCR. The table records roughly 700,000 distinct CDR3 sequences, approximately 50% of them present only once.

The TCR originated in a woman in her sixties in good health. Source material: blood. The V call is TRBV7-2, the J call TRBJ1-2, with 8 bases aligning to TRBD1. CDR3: CASSKGQDVGYTF. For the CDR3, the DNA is TGTGCCAGCAGCAAGGGACAGGATGTTGGCTACACCTTC. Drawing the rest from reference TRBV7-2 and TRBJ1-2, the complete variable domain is GAGVSQSPSNKVTEKGKDVELRCDPISGHTALYWYRQSLGQGLEFLIYFQGNSAPDKSGLPSDRFSAERTGGSVSTLTIQRTQQEDSAVYLCASSKGQDVGYTFGSGTRLTVV.